The 10 T cell receptor beta chains listed next were all sequenced from one sample in a study of T cells in Graves' hyperthyroidism and ophthalmopathy. Amplification yielded TCR beta CDR3 regions, with RNA transcripts as the source. Carried out on the TCR CDR3, a first-round RT-PCR used the HTBI primer set. TCRdb independently ran MiXCR on the multiplex PCR reads; one entry per CDR3 protein. Here the sample spans about 710,000 distinct CDR3 sequences, about a sixth being singletons. Source material: blood. These receptors originate from a man between 18 and 29 years old with Graves' hyperthyroidism.

The sample holds many counts of this clonotype. V and J are TRBV3-1 and TRBJ2-3, with D hard to call. CDR3 length equals 13 residues. The germline gives CDR1 LGHDT, CDR2 YNNKEL (reference sequence). V shed 5 bases and J shed 1 base, with 7 bases lying between them. Here the CDR3 reads CASSFRRTDTQYF. The CDR3 nucleotides read TGTGCCAGCAGCTTTCGCCGCACAGATACGCAGTATTTT.

This clonotype has just one count. The chain is built from TRBV19 and TRBJ2-3; D not resolved. This CDR3 contains 12 residues. The germline V gene encodes CDR1 LNHDA and CDR2 SQIVND (reference sequence). V lost 7 bases to trimming and J lost 4 bases, with 9 bases between them. As DNA, the CDR3 is TGTGCCAGTACCATGGGCCCAGATACGCAGTATTTT. It codes for CASTMGPDTQYF.

This clonotype occurred many times. The chain links TRBV7-2 to TRBJ2-3; D may match TRBD1 or TRBD2 (5 bases each). With 5 bases removed from V and 6 bases from J, the gap between germline ends came to 15 bases. This CDR3 spans 14 amino acids. The germline V gene has CDR1 SGHTA and CDR2 FQGNSA. The CDR3 nucleotides are TGTGCCAGCAGCCCGGGACGCCCGGAGGATACGCAGTATTTT. Translated: CASSPGRPEDTQYF.

CDR3 loop: CASSHEPGAGGDTGELFF. The CDR3 DNA sequence: TGTGCCAGCAGCCATGAACCTGGCGCGGGAGGGGACACCGGGGAGCTGTTTTTT. V and J are TRBV3-1 and TRBJ2-2; 9 bases fit TRBD2. V trimming: 3 bases; J trimming: 3 bases; junction bases outside the gene matches: 11. From germline, CDR1 is LGHDT and CDR2 YNNKEL (reference sequence). This CDR3 is built from 18 residues.

V is TRBV9 and J is TRBJ2-1; no firm D call. There are 15 residues in the CDR3. Germline V CDR1 and CDR2: SGDLS, YYNGEE. Trimming stripped 4 bases from V and 0 bases from J, with 11 bases between. CDR3 sequence: CASSPHLSSYNEQFF. CDR3 nucleotide sequence: TGTGCCAGCAGCCCTCATCTGAGCTCCTACAATGAGCAGTTCTTC.

On this clonotype itself: One end of the junction is discordant with germline, which a read error may explain. This chain's CDR3 is CASSPSRGGAYNEQSF. The CDR3 coding sequence is TGTGCCAGCAGTCCTAGCAGGGGGGGTGCCTACAATGAGCAGTCCTTC. The rearrangement links TRBV12-3 or TRBV12-4 to TRBJ2-1, with D perhaps assigned TRBD1 or TRBD2 (7 bases each). The CDR3 totals 16 residues.

Only a few counts were recorded for this clonotype. CDR3 amino acids: CASSWGAGVSTDTQYF. Written as DNA, the CDR3 is TGTGCCAGCAGCTGGGGGGCGGGAGTCAGCACAGATACGCAGTATTTT. This sequence joins TRBV5-4 and TRBJ2-3, with TRBD2 as a possible D gene (7 bases). The length of the CDR3 is 16 residues. V lost 3 bases to trimming and J lost 0 bases, with 14 bases between them. Germline CDR1 is SGHNT and CDR2 is YYREEE (reference sequence).

The J gene is TRBJ1-4, the V gene TRBV6-5, with TRBD1 matching 8 bases. Losses at the gene ends were 2 bases for V and 7 bases for J; bases not matched to a gene: 9. The CDR3 spans 16 residues. The germline V gene has CDR1 MNHEY and CDR2 SVGAGI. This CDR3 is CASSYGQGGSGEKLFF. CDR3 DNA: TGTGCCAGCAGTTACGGACAGGGAGGGTCAGGTGAAAAACTGTTTTTT.

Turning to this clonotype: With a much larger clone just one base away, this may be a read error. The rearrangement links TRBV28 to TRBJ1-4, with no clear D. The CDR3 is made up of 13 amino acids. CDR1 and CDR2 (germline): MDHEN, SYDVKM. The CDR3 reads CTSSSGLNEKLFF. In nucleotides, the CDR3 is TGTACCAGCAGTTCCGGCCTTAATGAAAAACTGTTTTTT.

Notes on this clonotype: Relative to the germline gene, one junction end is altered; a read error may explain this. V usage is TRBV25-1 and J usage is TRBJ1-2; 7 bases align to TRBD1. The CDR3 spans 13 residues. Germline CDR1 reads MGHDK; CDR2 reads SYGVNS. The CDR3 bases are TGTGCCAGCACCCGGGGACAGACCTATGGCTACGCCTTC. Its translation is CASTRGQTYGYAF.